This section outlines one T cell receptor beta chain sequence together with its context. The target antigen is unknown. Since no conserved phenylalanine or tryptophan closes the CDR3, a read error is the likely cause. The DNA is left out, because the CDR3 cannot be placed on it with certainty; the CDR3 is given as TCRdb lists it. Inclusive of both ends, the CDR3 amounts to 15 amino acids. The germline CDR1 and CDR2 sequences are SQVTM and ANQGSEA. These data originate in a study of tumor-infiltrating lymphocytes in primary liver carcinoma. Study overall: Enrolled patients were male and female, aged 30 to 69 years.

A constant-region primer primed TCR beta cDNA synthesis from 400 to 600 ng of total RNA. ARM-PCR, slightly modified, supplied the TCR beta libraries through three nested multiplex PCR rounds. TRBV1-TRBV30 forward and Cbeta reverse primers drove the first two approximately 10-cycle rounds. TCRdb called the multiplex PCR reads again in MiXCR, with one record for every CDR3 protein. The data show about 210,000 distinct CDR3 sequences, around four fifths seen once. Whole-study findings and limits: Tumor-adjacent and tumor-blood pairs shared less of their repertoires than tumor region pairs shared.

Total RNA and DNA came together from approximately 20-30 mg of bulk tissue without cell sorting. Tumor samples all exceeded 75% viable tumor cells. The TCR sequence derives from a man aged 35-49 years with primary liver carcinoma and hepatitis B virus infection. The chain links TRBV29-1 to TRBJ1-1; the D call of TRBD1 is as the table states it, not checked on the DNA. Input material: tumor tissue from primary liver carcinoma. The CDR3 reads CSVAGGWGMNTETFI.